This TCR beta chain was captured in a study of quantifying T cell responses using KT2 cells. About the research overall: cDNA was made from DNase-treated RNA using alpha and beta constant primers. A predetermined fluorescence threshold ended the second PCR, run as a qPCR.

This clonotype came up a few times. KT2 cells were mixed with fixed PBMC numbers at varying ratios. A single-stranded UMI oligo with SP2 sequence was ligated to cDNA 3' ends. First-round PCR used about 4 cycles and beta primers RC1.1 and RC1.2 covering TRBC1 and TRBC2. TCRdb re-called the UMI-ligation and nested PCR reads with MiXCR, one entry per CDR3 protein. The table has about 30,000 distinct CDR3 sequences, 7.3% seen once; the top ten hold 15% to 19%. The CDR3 covers 16 residues. V lost 4 bases and J lost 3; bases outside the gene matches: 6. Germline lookup yields CDR1 SGHTA and CDR2 FQGNSA. The V call is TRBV7-2, the J call TRBJ2-3; 11 nucleotides match TRBD2. The clonotype originates from a human donor. The specimen sequenced was PBMCs spiked with cells of the T cell clone KT2. CDR3 bases: TGTGCCAGCAGCTCGGTGGGACTAGCGGCAACAGATACGCAGTATTTT. Translating gives CASSSVGLAATDTQYF.